A single TCR beta chain is shown here with its context. Antigen: not known. The method was immunoSEQ multiplex PCR; TCRdb's version includes in-frame clones alone and lacks a portion of them. The repertoire includes 70,000 to 95,000 clones, more than 80% of them detected once, and around 14% sits in the top ten. This entry belongs to a study of siplizumab effects on memory and regulatory T cells. Whole-study findings and limits: A minor fraction of alloreactive clones, and no more, mapped to unstimulated subsets.

The CDR3 extends over 16 amino acids. The germline V gene encodes CDR1 SGHTA and CDR2 FQGNSA. Trimming removed 2 bases at V and 0 bases at J, with 11 bases between. This rearrangement joins TRBV7-2 to TRBJ2-1, with D possibly matching TRBD2 (6 bases). This sequence was found in a human donor in good health. The source material was CD4+ T cells sorted from blood. In DNA, the CDR3 is TGTGCCAGCAGCTTATTCGTCGGGAGCTCCTACAATGAGCAGTTCTTC. This sequence encodes CASSLFVGSSYNEQFF.